This record looks at one TCR beta chain sequence and its context. Its antigen is not identified. This record belongs to a study of T cell repertoires in cytomegalovirus infection. TCRdb reanalysed the reads using MiXCR and keeps one entry per CDR3 protein. In the table there are roughly 78,000 distinct CDR3 sequences, 40% of which are singletons. V lost 3 bases and J lost 0, with 14 bases in between. This CDR3 has 16 amino acids. Germline V gives CDR1 SGHAT, CDR2 FQNNGV. The chain combines TRBV11-2 with TRBJ1-1; D possibly corresponds to TRBD1 (5 bases). Sequenced material: CD8+ T cells from cultured PBMCs, taken from culture after CMV antigen stimulation. The source of this sequence is a human donor in good health (CMV status not recorded). Some clones in this sample may be carry-over from other donors' samples. CDR3 loop: CASSLYADRMNTEAFF. CDR3 nucleotide sequence: TGTGCCAGCAGCTTGTACGCCGACAGAATGAACACTGAAGCTTTCTTT.